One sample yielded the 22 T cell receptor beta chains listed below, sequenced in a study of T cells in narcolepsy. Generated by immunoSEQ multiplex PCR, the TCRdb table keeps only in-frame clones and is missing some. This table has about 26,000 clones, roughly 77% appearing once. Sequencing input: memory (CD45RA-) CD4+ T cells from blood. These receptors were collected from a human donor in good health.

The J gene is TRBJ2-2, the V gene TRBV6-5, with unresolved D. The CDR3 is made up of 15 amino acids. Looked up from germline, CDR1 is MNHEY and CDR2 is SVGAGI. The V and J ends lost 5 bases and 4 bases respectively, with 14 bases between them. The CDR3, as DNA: TGTGCCAGCAGTCGAATGGAAAAGGGCACCGGGGAGCTGTTTTTT. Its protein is CASSRMEKGTGELFF.

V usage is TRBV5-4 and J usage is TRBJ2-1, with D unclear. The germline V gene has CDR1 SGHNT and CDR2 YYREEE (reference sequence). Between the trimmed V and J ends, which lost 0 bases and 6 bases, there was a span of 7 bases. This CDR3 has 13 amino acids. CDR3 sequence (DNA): TGTGCCAGCAGCTTGGTTGGTGGCAATGAGCAGTTCTTC. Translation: CASSLVGGNEQFF.

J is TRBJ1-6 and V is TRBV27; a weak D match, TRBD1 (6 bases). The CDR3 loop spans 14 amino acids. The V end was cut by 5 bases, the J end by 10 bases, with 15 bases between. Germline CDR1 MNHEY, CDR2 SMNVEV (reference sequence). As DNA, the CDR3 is TGTGCCAGCAGTGTACAGGGCGGTTGGTCACCCCTCCACTTT. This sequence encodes CASSVQGGWSPLHF.

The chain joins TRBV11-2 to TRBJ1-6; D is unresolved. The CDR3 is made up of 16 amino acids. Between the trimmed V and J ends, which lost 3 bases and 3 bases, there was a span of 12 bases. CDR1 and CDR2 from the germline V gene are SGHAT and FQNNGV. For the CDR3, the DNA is TGTGCCAGCAGCTTTACCCTGAAACACTATAATTCACCCCTCCACTTT. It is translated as CASSFTLKHYNSPLHF.

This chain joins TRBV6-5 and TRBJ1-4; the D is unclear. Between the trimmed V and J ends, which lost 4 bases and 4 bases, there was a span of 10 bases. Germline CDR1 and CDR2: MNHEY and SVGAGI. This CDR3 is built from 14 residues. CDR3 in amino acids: CASSLLSFNEKLFF. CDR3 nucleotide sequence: TGTGCCAGCAGTTTACTTTCATTTAATGAAAAACTGTTTTTT.

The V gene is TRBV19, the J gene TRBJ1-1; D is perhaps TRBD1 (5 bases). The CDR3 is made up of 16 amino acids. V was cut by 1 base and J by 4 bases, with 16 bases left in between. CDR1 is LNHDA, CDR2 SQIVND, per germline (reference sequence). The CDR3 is CASSIGDRRSVTEAFF. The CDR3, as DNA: TGTGCCAGTAGTATAGGTGACAGAAGATCGGTCACTGAAGCTTTCTTT.

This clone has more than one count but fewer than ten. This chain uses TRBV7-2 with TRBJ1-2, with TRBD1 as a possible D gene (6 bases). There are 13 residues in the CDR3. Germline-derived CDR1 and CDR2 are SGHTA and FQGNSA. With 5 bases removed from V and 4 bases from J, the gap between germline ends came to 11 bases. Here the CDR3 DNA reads TGTGCCAGCAGCCTGGACAGTTCCTATGGCTACACCTTC. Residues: CASSLDSSYGYTF.

CDR3 amino acids: CASSESRGSNQPQHF. Here the CDR3 DNA reads TGTGCCAGCAGCGAAAGCCGAGGGAGCAATCAGCCCCAGCATTTT. The chain employs TRBV16 and TRBJ1-5, with D unresolved. Germline-derived CDR1 and CDR2 are KGHSY and FQNENV. CDR3 size: 15 residues. V lost 5 bases and J lost 1, with 12 bases in between.

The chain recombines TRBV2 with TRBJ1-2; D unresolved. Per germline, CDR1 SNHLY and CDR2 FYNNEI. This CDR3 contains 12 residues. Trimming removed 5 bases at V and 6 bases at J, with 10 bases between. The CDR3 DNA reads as TGTGCCAGCAGTCTCTCCTCAAATGGCTACACCTTC. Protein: CASSLSSNGYTF.

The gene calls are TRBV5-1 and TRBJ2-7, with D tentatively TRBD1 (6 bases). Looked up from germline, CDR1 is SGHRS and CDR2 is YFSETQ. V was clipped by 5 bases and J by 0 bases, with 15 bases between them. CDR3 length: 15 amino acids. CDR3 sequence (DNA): TGCGCCAGCAGACCAAGACAGGAAAGCTCCTACGAGCAGTACTTC. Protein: CASRPRQESSYEQYF.

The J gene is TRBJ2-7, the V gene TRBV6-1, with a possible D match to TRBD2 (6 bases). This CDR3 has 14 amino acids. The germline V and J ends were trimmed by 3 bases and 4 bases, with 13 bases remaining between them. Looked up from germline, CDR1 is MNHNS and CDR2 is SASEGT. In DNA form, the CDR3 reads TGTGCCAGCAGTGATAGCGGTGGGGGTTACGAGCAGTACTTC. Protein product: CASSDSGGGYEQYF.

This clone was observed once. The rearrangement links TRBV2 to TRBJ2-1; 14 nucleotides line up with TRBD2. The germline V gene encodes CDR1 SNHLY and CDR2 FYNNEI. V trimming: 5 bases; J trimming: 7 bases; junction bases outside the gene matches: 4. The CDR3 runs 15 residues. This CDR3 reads CASSKGLAGVNEQFF. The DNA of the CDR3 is TGTGCCAGCAGTAAGGGACTAGCGGGGGTTAATGAGCAGTTCTTC.

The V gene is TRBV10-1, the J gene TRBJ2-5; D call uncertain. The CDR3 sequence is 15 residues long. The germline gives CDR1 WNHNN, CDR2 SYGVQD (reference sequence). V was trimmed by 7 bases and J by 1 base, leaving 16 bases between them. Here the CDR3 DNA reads TGCGCCAGCACCTGTTACCACAGCCCCCAAGAGACCCAGTACTTC. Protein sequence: CASTCYHSPQETQYF.

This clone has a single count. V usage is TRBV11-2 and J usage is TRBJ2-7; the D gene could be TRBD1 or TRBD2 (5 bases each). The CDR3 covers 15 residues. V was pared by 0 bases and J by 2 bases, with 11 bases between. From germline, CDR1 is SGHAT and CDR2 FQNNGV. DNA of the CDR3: TGTGCCAGCAGCTTAGATGGGGTGGGACCCTACGAGCAGTACTTC. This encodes CASSLDGVGPYEQYF.

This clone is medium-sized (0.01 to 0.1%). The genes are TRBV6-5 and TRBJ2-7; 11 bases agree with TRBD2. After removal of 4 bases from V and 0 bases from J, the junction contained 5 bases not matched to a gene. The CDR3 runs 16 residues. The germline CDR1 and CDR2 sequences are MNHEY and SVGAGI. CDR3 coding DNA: TGTGCCAGCAGTTCACAGACTAGCGGGAACTCCTACGAGCAGTACTTC. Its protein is CASSSQTSGNSYEQYF.

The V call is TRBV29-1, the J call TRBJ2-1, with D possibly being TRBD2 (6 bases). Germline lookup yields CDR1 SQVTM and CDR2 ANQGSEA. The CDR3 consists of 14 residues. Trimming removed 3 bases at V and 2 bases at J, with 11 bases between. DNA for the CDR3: TGCAGCGTTGACCCCCGGGGGACCTACAATGAGCAGTTCTTC. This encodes CSVDPRGTYNEQFF.

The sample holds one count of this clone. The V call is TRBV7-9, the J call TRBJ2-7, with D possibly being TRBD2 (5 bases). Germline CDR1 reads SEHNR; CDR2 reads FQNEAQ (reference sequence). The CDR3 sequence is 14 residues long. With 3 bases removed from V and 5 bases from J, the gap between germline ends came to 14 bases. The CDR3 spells CASSFQRALDEQYF. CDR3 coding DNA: TGTGCCAGCAGCTTTCAGAGGGCCCTCGACGAGCAGTACTTC.

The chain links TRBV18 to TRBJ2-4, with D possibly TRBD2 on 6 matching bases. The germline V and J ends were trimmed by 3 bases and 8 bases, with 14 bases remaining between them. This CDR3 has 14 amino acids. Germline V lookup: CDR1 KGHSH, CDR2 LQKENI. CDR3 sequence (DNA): TGTGCCAGCTCACCGGAGGGGCGCGGGTACATTCAGTACTTC. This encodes CASSPEGRGYIQYF.

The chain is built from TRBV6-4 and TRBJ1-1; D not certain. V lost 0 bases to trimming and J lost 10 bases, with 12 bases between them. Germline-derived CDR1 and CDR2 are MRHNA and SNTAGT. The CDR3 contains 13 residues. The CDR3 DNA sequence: TGTGCCAGCAGTGACTCCCCCTCTGGAAGAGCTTTCTTT. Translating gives CASSDSPSGRAFF.

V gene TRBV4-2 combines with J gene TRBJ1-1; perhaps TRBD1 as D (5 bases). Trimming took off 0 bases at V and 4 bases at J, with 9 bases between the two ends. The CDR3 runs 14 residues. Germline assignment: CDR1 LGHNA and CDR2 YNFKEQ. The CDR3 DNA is TGTGCCAGCAGCCAAGATCCAGGGCCCACTGAAGCTTTCTTT. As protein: CASSQDPGPTEAFF.

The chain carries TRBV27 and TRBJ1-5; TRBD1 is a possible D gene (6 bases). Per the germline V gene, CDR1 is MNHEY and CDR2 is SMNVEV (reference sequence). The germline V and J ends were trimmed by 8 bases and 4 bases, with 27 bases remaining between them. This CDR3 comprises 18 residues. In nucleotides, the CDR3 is TGTGCCAGCCTCCCCCGGGGGGGCGACGCAGGCGGGAATCAGCCCCAGCATTTT. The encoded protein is CASLPRGGDAGGNQPQHF.

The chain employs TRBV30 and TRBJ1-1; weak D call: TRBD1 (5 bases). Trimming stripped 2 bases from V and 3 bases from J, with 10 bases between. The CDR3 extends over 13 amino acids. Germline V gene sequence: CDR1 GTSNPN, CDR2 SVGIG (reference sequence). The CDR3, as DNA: TGTGCCTGGAGTACAGGTCGGGACACTGAAGCTTTCTTT. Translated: CAWSTGRDTEAFF.